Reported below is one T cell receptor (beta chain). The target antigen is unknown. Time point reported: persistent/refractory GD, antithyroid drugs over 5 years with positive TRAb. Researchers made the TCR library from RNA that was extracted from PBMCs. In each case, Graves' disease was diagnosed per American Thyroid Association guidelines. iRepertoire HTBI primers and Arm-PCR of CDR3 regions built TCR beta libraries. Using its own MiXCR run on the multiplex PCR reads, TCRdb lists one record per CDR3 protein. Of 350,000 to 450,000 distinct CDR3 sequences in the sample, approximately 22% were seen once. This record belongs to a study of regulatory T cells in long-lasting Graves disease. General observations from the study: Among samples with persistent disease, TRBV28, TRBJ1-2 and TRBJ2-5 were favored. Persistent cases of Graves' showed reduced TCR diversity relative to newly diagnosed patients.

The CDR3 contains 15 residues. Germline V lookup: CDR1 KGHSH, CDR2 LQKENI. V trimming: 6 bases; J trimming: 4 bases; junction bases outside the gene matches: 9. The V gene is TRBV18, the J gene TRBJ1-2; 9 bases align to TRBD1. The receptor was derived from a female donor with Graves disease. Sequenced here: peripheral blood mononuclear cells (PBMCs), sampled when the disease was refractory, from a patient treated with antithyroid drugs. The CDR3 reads CASSPRDREPYGYTF. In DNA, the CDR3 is TGTGCCAGCTCTCCCCGGGACAGGGAACCCTATGGCTACACCTTC.